This is a list of T cell receptor beta chains from one sample in a study of identical twins. TCRdb redid the calling of the 5' RACE reads with MiXCR, one entry per CDR3 protein. The sample records some 790,000 distinct CDR3 sequences, around a sixth being singletons. In addition, the sample was reused for a study of T cells expressing NK-cell markers.

The source material was PBMCs. These TCRs come from a woman aged 18-30 years in good health. Each CDR3 is given with its conserved first and last residue. The order of the fields is J gene, D gene, clone size, V gene, CDR3 protein, CDR3 DNA. A D gene is named only where the DNA matches it firmly. Size is stated for part of the rows, as once, few or many counts, or as a class when the clone is expanded.

>TRBJ1-1|-|few|TRBV29-1
CSVAQVGTEAFF
TGCAGCGTTGCCCAAGTTGGCACTGAAGCTTTCTTT
>TRBJ2-3|TRBD2|-|TRBV20-1
CSARVAGRTDTQYF
TGCAGTGCTAGGGTAGCGGGCCGCACAGATACGCAGTATTTT
>TRBJ2-1|-|-|TRBV13
CASSAGRRSYNEQFF
TGTGCCAGCAGCGCCGGCCGTCGCTCCTACAATGAGCAGTTCTTC
>TRBJ2-3|TRBD1|many|TRBV6-1
CASSTGQGYTDTQYF
TGTGCCAGCAGTACGGGACAGGGGTACACAGATACGCAGTATTTT
>TRBJ2-7|-|-|TRBV6-5
CASSYPGTSYEQYF
TGTGCCAGCAGTTACCCCGGGACATCCTACGAGCAGTACTTC
>TRBJ2-1|-|many|TRBV5-1
CASSSLASSYNEQFF
TGTGCCAGCAGCTCCCTCGCGAGCTCCTACAATGAGCAGTTCTTC
>TRBJ1-1|-|-|TRBV6-1
CASSQTRLSEAFF
TGTGCCAGCAGTCAGACAAGGCTTTCTGAAGCTTTCTTT
>TRBJ2-1|-|-|TRBV27
CASSFWDHNEQFF
TGTGCCAGCAGTTTTTGGGACCACAATGAGCAGTTCTTC
>TRBJ1-4|-|-|TRBV20-1
CSASQGNNEKLFF
TGCAGTGCTTCCCAGGGCAATAATGAAAAACTGTTTTTT
>TRBJ2-3|TRBD1|-|TRBV7-2
CASGDRERNTQYF
TGTGCCAGTGGGGACAGGGAGAGGAATACGCAGTATTTT
>TRBJ1-4|-|-|TRBV18
CASSFTDNEKLFF
TGTGCCAGCTCATTCACAGATAATGAAAAACTGTTTTTT
>TRBJ1-6|TRBD1|many|TRBV7-8
CASSPGQGGSPLHF
TGTGCCAGCAGCCCAGGACAGGGAGGCTCACCCCTCCACTTT
>TRBJ2-1|-|-|TRBV7-6
CASSAGTGEGLAYNEQFF
TGTGCCAGCAGCGCGGGGACAGGCGAGGGACTAGCCTACAATGAGCAGTTCTTC
>TRBJ2-5|-|few|TRBV6-1
CASSELGPVLETQYF
TGTGCCAGCAGTGAATTAGGTCCGGTTTTGGAGACCCAGTACTTC
>TRBJ1-2|TRBD1|few|TRBV5-1
CASSLRPGQWNGYTF
TGCGCCAGCAGCTTGCGACCGGGACAGTGGAATGGCTACACCTTC
>TRBJ2-5|-|-|TRBV12-5
CASGSGQPGETQYF
TGTGCTAGTGGTTCCGGGCAGCCTGGGGAGACCCAGTACTTC
>TRBJ2-3|TRBD2|-|TRBV20-1
CSARGREALMVADTQYF
TGCAGTGCTCGGGGTCGGGAGGCATTGATGGTTGCAGATACGCAGTATTTT
>TRBJ1-3|-|few|TRBV30
CAWSGFRAGGNTIYF
TGTGCCTGGAGTGGATTCCGGGCGGGTGGAAACACCATATATTTT
>TRBJ1-2|-|-|TRBV20-1
CSASNDYGYTF
TGCAGTGCTAGTAACGACTATGGCTACACCTTC
>TRBJ2-1|-|-|TRBV7-9
CASSRYTGTNEQFF
TGTGCCAGCAGCCGATACACTGGCACCAATGAGCAGTTCTTC
>TRBJ1-2|-|-|TRBV4-3
CASSQGPQGKDGYTF
TGCGCCAGCAGCCAAGGGCCACAGGGCAAGGATGGCTACACCTTC
>TRBJ2-7|-|-|TRBV3-1
CASSQNAQYEQYF
TGTGCCAGCAGCCAAAACGCACAGTACGAGCAGTACTTC
>TRBJ1-1|-|-|TRBV19
CASSLGVVEAFF
TGTGCCAGTAGTCTTGGGGTGGTTGAAGCTTTCTTT
>TRBJ2-1|TRBD1|-|TRBV7-3
CASSSQSGQGYNEQFF
TGTGCCAGCAGCTCTCAGAGCGGACAGGGGTATAATGAGCAGTTCTTC
>TRBJ1-5|-|few|TRBV20-1
CSANRDNQPQHF
TGCAGTGCTAACAGGGACAATCAGCCCCAGCATTTT
>TRBJ2-5|-|-|TRBV5-4
CASSSLGAEETQYF
TGTGCCAGCAGCTCTCTTGGGGCGGAAGAGACCCAGTACTTC
>TRBJ1-1|-|few|TRBV4-1
CASSQDFGRAFF
TGCGCCAGCAGCCAAGACTTCGGACGAGCTTTCTTT
>TRBJ2-5|TRBD2|few|TRBV12-3/TRBV12-4
CASRSTSGGQETQYF
TGTGCCAGCAGGTCGACTAGCGGGGGCCAAGAGACCCAGTACTTC
>TRBJ1-1|-|few|TRBV5-1
CASSPSRVVGTEAFF
TGCGCCAGCAGCCCTTCACGGGTTGTGGGCACTGAAGCTTTCTTT
>TRBJ2-5|-|-|TRBV5-6
CASSSQGGQETQYF
TGTGCCAGCAGCTCCCAAGGGGGTCAAGAGACCCAGTACTTC
>TRBJ1-2|-|few|TRBV18
CASSPKGTVNYGYTF
TGTGCCAGCTCACCTAAGGGGACTGTCAACTATGGCTACACCTTC
>TRBJ2-2|TRBD1|many|TRBV10-3
CAISGPRRQGSNTGELFF
TGTGCCATCAGTGGCCCCCGACGACAGGGATCGAACACCGGGGAGCTGTTTTTT
>TRBJ2-7|TRBD2|-|TRBV20-1
CSARGVSGKSGEQYF
TGCAGTGCTAGAGGGGTTAGCGGGAAGTCCGGGGAGCAGTACTTC
>TRBJ2-2|TRBD1|few|TRBV4-3
CASSQVGQMTGELFF
TGCGCCAGCAGCCAGGTGGGACAGATGACCGGGGAGCTGTTTTTT
>TRBJ2-1|TRBD2|few|TRBV7-2
CASSLVATSGRRNEQFF
TGTGCCAGCAGCTTAGTGGCGACTAGCGGGCGGCGCAATGAGCAGTTCTTC
>TRBJ2-7|TRBD1|-|TRBV6-1
CASSERQGYEQYF
TGTGCCAGCAGTGAAAGACAGGGGTACGAGCAGTACTTC
>TRBJ2-5|TRBD2|-|TRBV20-1
CSAIAGGLKETQYF
TGCAGTGCTATCGCGGGGGGCCTCAAAGAGACCCAGTACTTC
>TRBJ2-2|TRBD1|-|TRBV20-1
CSASGTGGRTGELFF
TGCAGTGCTTCCGGGACAGGGGGTCGGACCGGGGAGCTGTTTTTT
>TRBJ2-7|-|-|TRBV20-1
CSAAGGALNEQYF
TGCAGTGCTGCTGGGGGGGCCCTGAACGAGCAGTACTTC
>TRBJ2-3|TRBD2|few|TRBV12-3/TRBV12-4
CASSPLAGSDTQYF
TGTGCCAGCAGTCCACTAGCGGGTTCAGATACGCAGTATTTT
>TRBJ1-5|-|-|TRBV12-3/TRBV12-4
CASSLGAFNQPQHF
TGTGCCAGCAGTTTGGGGGCATTCAATCAGCCCCAGCATTTT
>TRBJ1-5|-|-|TRBV6-1
CASSEAPGISSQHF
TGTGCCAGCAGTGAAGCGCCGGGTATTTCCTCCCAGCATTTT
>TRBJ2-3|TRBD2|once|TRBV7-3
CASSFSGGKGDTQYF
TGTGCCAGCAGCTTTAGCGGGGGAAAGGGAGATACGCAGTATTTT
>TRBJ2-5|TRBD2|-|TRBV3-1
CTSSRSGGGIQETQYF
TGTACCAGCAGCCGTAGCGGGGGCGGGATTCAAGAGACCCAGTACTTC
>TRBJ2-7|-|-|TRBV12-3/TRBV12-4
CASSGRRARHEQYF
TGTGCCAGCAGTGGTAGGAGGGCGAGGCACGAGCAGTACTTC
>TRBJ2-5|-|few|TRBV5-1
CASSLADRKETQYF
TGCGCCAGCAGCTTGGCCGACAGGAAAGAGACCCAGTACTTC
>TRBJ1-1|-|many|TRBV6-5
CASSYSRTMNTEAFF
TGTGCCAGCAGTTACAGCAGGACCATGAACACTGAAGCTTTCTTT
>TRBJ2-7|-|few|TRBV3-1
CASSQGSYYEQYF
TGTGCCAGCAGCCAGGGAAGTTACTACGAGCAGTACTTC
>TRBJ2-5|-|-|TRBV14
CASSQDRQLGSPYF
TGTGCCAGCAGCCAAGATCGGCAGCTAGGAAGTCCATACTTC
>TRBJ2-1|TRBD2|few|TRBV12-3/TRBV12-4
CASLTASGSGSNNEQFF
TGTGCCAGTCTAACGGCTAGCGGGAGTGGGAGCAACAATGAGCAGTTCTTC
>TRBJ1-1|-|once|TRBV20-1
CSASSRRSTAAFF
TGCAGTGCTAGCTCTCGACGGAGTACGGCAGCTTTCTTT
>TRBJ1-1|-|few|TRBV28
CASSRFPGTHNTEAFF
TGTGCCAGCAGTCGATTTCCCGGGACCCATAACACTGAAGCTTTCTTT
>TRBJ2-7|TRBD1|-|TRBV4-3
CASSQRSGTGPYEQYF
TGCGCCAGCAGCCAAAGATCCGGGACAGGACCTTACGAGCAGTACTTC
>TRBJ2-2|-|-|TRBV12-5
CASGLALLITNTGELFF
TGTGCTAGTGGTTTGGCCCTATTGATTACGAACACCGGGGAGCTGTTTTTT